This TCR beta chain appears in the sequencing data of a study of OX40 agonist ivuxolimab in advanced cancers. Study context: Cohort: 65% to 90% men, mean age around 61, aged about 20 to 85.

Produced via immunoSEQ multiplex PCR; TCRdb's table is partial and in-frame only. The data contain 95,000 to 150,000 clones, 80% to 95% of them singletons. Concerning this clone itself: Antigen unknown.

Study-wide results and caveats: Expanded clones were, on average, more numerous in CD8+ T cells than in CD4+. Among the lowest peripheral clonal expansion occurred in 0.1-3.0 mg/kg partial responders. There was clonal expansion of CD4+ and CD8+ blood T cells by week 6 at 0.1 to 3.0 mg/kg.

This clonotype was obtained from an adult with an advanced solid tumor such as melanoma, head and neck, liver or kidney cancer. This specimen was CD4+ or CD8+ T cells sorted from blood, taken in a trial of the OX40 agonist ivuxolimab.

CDR3 residues: CASSVGVSEYTDTQYF. CDR3 sequence (DNA): TGTGCCAGCAGCGTAGGGGTTAGCGAATACACAGATACGCAGTATTTT. This chain connects TRBV9 to TRBJ2-3; TRBD2 is a possible D gene (5 bases). With 0 bases removed from V and 2 bases from J, the gap between germline ends came to 13 bases. The CDR3 is 16 amino acids. The germline gives CDR1 SGDLS, CDR2 YYNGEE.